This is a list of T cell receptor beta chains from one sample in a study of blood T cell repertoires in COVID-19. Sequencing was performed with immunoSEQ multiplex PCR; in TCRdb, only in-frame clones are kept and a portion is missing. The sample has approximately 120,000 clones, 74% seen once. The sample comprised peripheral blood. Source of these receptors: an elderly man with COVID-19, enrolled during active disease. Each CDR3 is given with its conserved first and last residue. The D gene is left open where the match is weak. Only part of the rows carry a size: once, few, many, or a class if the clone is expanded.

abundance,v_gene,d_gene,j_gene,CDR3nt,CDR3aa
NA,TRBV5-1,NA,TRBJ1-1,TGCGCCAGCAGCCGTGATGGGACAAACATGAACACTGAAGCTTTCTTT,CASSRDGTNMNTEAFF
NA,TRBV18,NA,TRBJ2-2,TGTGCCAGCTCACCCCCCTGGGACACGGCGAACACCGGGGAGCTGTTTTTT,CASSPPWDTANTGELFF
NA,TRBV10-3,TRBD2,TRBJ2-1,TGTGCCATCACCGGGACTAGCGGACCTGCGGGCGAGCAGTTCTTC,CAITGTSGPAGEQFF
few,TRBV6-5,NA,TRBJ1-1,TGTGCCAGCAGTTTGACAGAGAACACTGAAGCTTTCTTT,CASSLTENTEAFF
NA,TRBV27,TRBD1,TRBJ2-1,TGTGCCAGCAGTTTTGACAGGGACAATGAGCAGTTCTTC,CASSFDRDNEQFF
NA,TRBV6-5,NA,TRBJ1-5,TGTGCCAGCAATCTGGAGAATAGCAATCAGCCCCAGCATTTT,CASNLENSNQPQHF
NA,TRBV28,NA,TRBJ1-2,TGTGCCAGCAGTTCTCGCTATGGCTACACCTTC,CASSSRYGYTF
NA,TRBV12-3/TRBV12-4,NA,TRBJ1-4,TGTGCCAGCCGAATTAACCTAAATGAAAAACTGTTTTTT,CASRINLNEKLFF
few,TRBV2,NA,TRBJ1-2,TGTGCCACCAGTGGGGCAATAGCTAACTATGGCTACACCTTC,CATSGAIANYGYTF
NA,TRBV7-9,NA,TRBJ1-4,TGTGCCAGCAGCCTCCGGGGGAGAGGGGATAATGAAAAACTGTTTTTT,CASSLRGRGDNEKLFF
NA,TRBV24-1,NA,TRBJ1-1,TGTGCCACCAGTGGTGACAGTGGGACTGAAGCTTTCTTT,CATSGDSGTEAFF
NA,TRBV2,NA,TRBJ2-7,TGTGCCAGCAGTGGTCGACATATGGCTCCCCTGGCCTACGAGCAGTACTTC,CASSGRHMAPLAYEQYF
NA,TRBV29-1,TRBD2,TRBJ2-5,TGCAGCGTTGAAGGAATCGGTGGGGCTAGCGGGAGCGCGTCTTTGGAGACCCAGTACTTC,CSVEGIGGASGSASLETQYF
NA,TRBV5-1,TRBD2,TRBJ2-3,TGCGCCAGCAGCCTGACTAGCGGCACAGATACGCAGTATTTT,CASSLTSGTDTQYF
once,TRBV5-1,TRBD1,TRBJ2-7,TGCGCCAGCCAAGGACGATCAGGGACAGGTGCATACGAGCAGTACTTC,CASQGRSGTGAYEQYF
NA,TRBV28,NA,TRBJ2-3,TGTGCCAGTGGTAGCGCTCTCGGGACAGATACGCAGTATTTT,CASGSALGTDTQYF
many,TRBV5-1,TRBD2,TRBJ2-5,TGCGCCAGCAGCTTGGAGCCTAGCGGGAGAGAGACCCAGTACTTC,CASSLEPSGRETQYF
NA,TRBV27,TRBD1,TRBJ2-2,TGTGCCAGCAGTCTAATAAGACAGGGGATGAACACCGGGGAGCTGTTTTTT,CASSLIRQGMNTGELFF
NA,TRBV5-6,TRBD1,TRBJ2-2,TGTGCCAGCAGCTCCTGGGACAGAGACACCGGGGAGCTGTTTTTT,CASSSWDRDTGELFF
NA,TRBV24-1,NA,TRBJ2-1,TGTGCCACCAGTGATGCGGCGGCCAACACCTACAATGAGCAGTTCTTC,CATSDAAANTYNEQFF
few,TRBV19,NA,TRBJ2-3,TGTGCCAGTAGTATATGGGGCAGGGGCGGAGATACGCAGTATTTT,CASSIWGRGGDTQYF
few,TRBV5-1,NA,TRBJ1-5,TGCGCCAGCAGCTTGCTTCCCAATCAGCCCCAGCATTTT,CASSLLPNQPQHF
many,TRBV14,NA,TRBJ2-7,TGTGCCAGCAGCCACCCGGACATGCCCTACGAGCAGTACTTC,CASSHPDMPYEQYF
NA,TRBV11-3,NA,TRBJ2-7,TGTGCCAGCAGCTTAGGGGGGACACAGGGAAGCGAGCAGTACTTC,CASSLGGTQGSEQYF
NA,TRBV7-9,NA,TRBJ2-3,TGTGCCAGCAGCTACTCCGCGACAGCGCGTCCAGATACGCAGTATTTT,CASSYSATARPDTQYF
NA,TRBV6-5,NA,TRBJ2-1,TGTGCCAGCAGACACAGCTACAATGAGCAGTTCTTC,CASRHSYNEQFF
NA,TRBV2,NA,TRBJ2-1,TGTGCCAGCAGTGAAGAGGGGCGGGAAAATAGGTTCTTC,CASSEEGRENRFF
few,TRBV29-1,NA,TRBJ2-5,TGCAGCCTTCGCCCGGGATCCGGGCAAGAGACCCAGTACTTC,CSLRPGSGQETQYF
NA,TRBV6-1,NA,TRBJ1-5,TGTGCCAGCAGTGGAGCCAAGGGGGGGACGAGGCAGCCCCAGCATTTT,CASSGAKGGTRQPQHF
few,TRBV12-3/TRBV12-4,NA,TRBJ1-1,TGTGCCAGCTTTGGGACTTTTCAGACTGAAGCTTTCTTT,CASFGTFQTEAFF
NA,TRBV11-1,TRBD2,TRBJ2-5,TGTGCCAGCAGCTCGGGACTAGCGGCCTCAGGGGGGACCCAGTACTTC,CASSSGLAASGGTQYF
few,TRBV7-2,NA,TRBJ1-2,TGTGCCAGCAGCTTAGCCCTGAGAGGCGGCTACACCTTC,CASSLALRGGYTF
few,TRBV2,NA,TRBJ1-5,TGTGCCAGCAGTGTCGAGGGGGAACAGCCCCAGCATTTT,CASSVEGEQPQHF
once,TRBV6-1,TRBD2,TRBJ2-2,TGTGCCAGCAGTGGTCAGGCTAGCGGGAGCTTTGGCGGGGAGCTGTTTTTT,CASSGQASGSFGGELFF
NA,TRBV7-9,TRBD1,TRBJ2-7,TGTGCCAGCAGCTTCCGGGACAGTTCCTACGAGCAGTACTTC,CASSFRDSSYEQYF
NA,TRBV28,NA,TRBJ1-4,TGTGCCAGCAGCCCGTCCCAGCAGCGTGATGAAAAACTGTTTTTT,CASSPSQQRDEKLFF
NA,TRBV15,NA,TRBJ2-7,TGTGCCACCAGCCCAACCCGGGGTAGCATAACCCACGAGCAGTACTTC,CATSPTRGSITHEQYF
NA,TRBV10-3,TRBD1,TRBJ2-5,TGTGCCATCAGCCAGACAGGGACGGAGACCCAGTACTTC,CAISQTGTETQYF
NA,TRBV28,TRBD1,TRBJ1-6,TGTGCCAGCGAGAGTTTGGGGACAGGGGATTCACCCCTCCACTTT,CASESLGTGDSPLHF
NA,TRBV18,NA,TRBJ1-5,TGTGCCAGCTCACCCCAGGAGACAGGCAATCAGCCCCAGCATTTT,CASSPQETGNQPQHF
NA,TRBV2,NA,TRBJ1-3,TGTGCCAGCAGTGAACGGGCAGGGCGAAACACCATATATTTT,CASSERAGRNTIYF
NA,TRBV5-6,TRBD1,TRBJ1-5,TGTGCCAGCAGCAAGACAGGGGGCAATCAGCCCCAGCATTTT,CASSKTGGNQPQHF